These 11 T cell receptor beta chains originate from one sample sequenced in a study of monozygotic twins with inflammatory bowel disease. TCRdb reprocessed the 5' RACE reads and stores each CDR3 protein as one record, lacking DNA. The sample's table shows 350,000 to 550,000 distinct CDR3 sequences. Specimen: blood. The receptors here all came from a human donor with ulcerative colitis or Crohn's disease, or a healthy co-twin of an affected twin (not recorded which).

This sequence joins TRBV29-1 and TRBJ2-1; no DNA is available, so the TRBD1 call from TCRdb remains unchecked. The CDR3 consists of 14 residues. Germline CDR1 reads SQVTM; CDR2 reads ANQGSEA. CDR3 in amino acids: CSVERGTGVQWQFF.

This chain links TRBV29-1 with TRBJ2-3. Germline CDR1 is SQVTM and CDR2 is ANQGSEA. The CDR3 has 14 residues. CDR3 sequence: CSVKDTFSTDTQYF.

The V and J genes are TRBV15 and TRBJ2-7. CDR1 and CDR2 (germline): LNHNV, YYDKDF (reference sequence). This CDR3 contains 13 residues. The CDR3 loop is CATSRGLLYEQYF. The full variable domain, with the rest looked up from reference TRBV15 and TRBJ2-7, is DAMVIQNPRYQVTQFGKPVTLSCSQTLNHNVMYWYQQKSSQAPKLLFHYYDKDFNNEADTPDNFQSRRPNTSFCFLDIRSPGLGDTAMYLCATSRGLLYEQYFGPGTRLTVT.

The chain is built from TRBV6-2 or TRBV6-3 and TRBJ2-7; TCRdb calls TRBD1, which cannot be checked without DNA. This CDR3 is 16 amino acids long. The germline V gene encodes CDR1 MNHEY and CDR2 SVGEGT. The CDR3 is CASSSPGGLYSYEQYF.

The chain combines TRBV5-1 with TRBJ2-5; the TRBD2 assignment by TCRdb is unverifiable without DNA. Germline CDR1 is SGHRS and CDR2 is YFSETQ. CDR3 length equals 14 residues. CDR3 sequence: CASSPTVGRETQYF.

The chain employs TRBV20-1 and TRBJ2-1; checking the TCRdb D call of TRBD2 is not possible without DNA. This CDR3 has 16 residues. The germline V gene encodes CDR1 DFQATT and CDR2 SNEGSKA (reference sequence). The CDR3 sequence is CSAGRGLAGGYNEQFF.

The chain has TRBV5-1 and TRBJ1-2; TCRdb's D call, TRBD1, is unchecked because there is no DNA. This CDR3 spans 13 amino acids. Germline V CDR1 and CDR2: SGHRS, YFSETQ. CDR3 sequence reads: CASSLVAGNGYTF.

The V call is TRBV29-1, the J call TRBJ1-1. Germline CDR1 and CDR2: SQVTM and ANQGSEA. The CDR3 extends over 13 amino acids. The CDR3 is CSVEGRANTEAFF.

V is TRBV5-6 and J is TRBJ2-7. The germline CDR1 and CDR2 sequences are SGHDT and YYEEEE. This CDR3 contains 11 residues. Here the CDR3 reads CASSLMGIQYF.

This chain joins TRBV4-1 and TRBJ2-7; TCRdb reports TRBD2, a call that lacks DNA to check it against. The CDR3 consists of 15 residues. From germline, CDR1 is MGHRA and CDR2 YSYEKL. The CDR3 here is CASSLGTSGPYEQYF.

The chain employs TRBV20-1 and TRBJ2-5. Germline V gene lookup returns CDR1 DFQATT and CDR2 SNEGSKA (reference sequence). This CDR3 region has 13 residues. This CDR3 reads CSATPTVRETQYF.